The 27 T cell receptor beta chains presented below share a single source sample, sequenced in a study of T cells after yellow fever vaccination. TCRdb reanalysed the 5' RACE reads using MiXCR and keeps one entry per CDR3 protein. The sample has 100,000 to 150,000 distinct CDR3 sequences, about 8.2% seen once. The sample was CD8+ T cells sorted from PBMCs, taken on the day of the yellow fever booster vaccination. The receptor source for this set is a young man who received the YFV17D yellow fever vaccine.

This clonotype was detected a few times. The chain combines TRBV12-3 or TRBV12-4 with TRBJ1-2; weak D call: TRBD1 (6 bases). Trimming removed 3 bases at V and 2 bases at J, with 10 bases between. The CDR3 covers 14 residues. The CDR3 is CASSFRTVNYGYTF. DNA for the CDR3: TGTGCCAGCAGTTTTAGGACAGTCAACTATGGCTACACCTTC.

The sample holds a few counts of this clonotype. The chain combines TRBV7-9 with TRBJ2-3; D remains unclear. Trimming cost V 3 bases and J 4 bases, with 8 bases left between them. Germline V gene lookup returns CDR1 SEHNR and CDR2 FQNEAQ (reference sequence). The CDR3 length is 13 residues. CDR3 loop: CASSLRTADTQYF. CDR3 bases: TGTGCCAGCAGCTTGCGGACCGCAGATACGCAGTATTTT. The complete variable domain, with remaining parts taken from reference TRBV7-9 and TRBJ2-3, reads DTGVSQNPRHKITKRGQNVTFRCDPISEHNRLYWYRQTLGQGPEFLTYFQNEAQLEKSRLLSDRFSAERPKGSFSTLEIQRTEQGDSAMYLCASSLRTADTQYFGPGTRLTVL.

Many counts were recorded for this clonotype. The V gene is TRBV10-3, the J gene TRBJ1-2; 7 nucleotides agree with TRBD1. The CDR3 has 13 amino acids. V lost 2 bases and J lost 5; bases outside the gene matches: 2. Germline V gives CDR1 ENHRY, CDR2 SYGVKD. The chain's CDR3 is CAISEGTVYGYTF. Here the CDR3 DNA reads TGTGCCATCAGTGAGGGGACAGTATATGGCTACACCTTC.

This clonotype turned up a few times. The chain employs TRBV4-2 and TRBJ1-5; TRBD1 matches 8 bases. The CDR3 covers 17 residues. V lost 0 bases, J lost 0 bases, and 4 bases stayed unmatched. The germline CDR1 and CDR2 sequences are LGHNA and YNFKEQ. In nucleotides, the CDR3 is TGTGCCAGCAGCCAAGAGATGGGGACAGGTAGCAATCAGCCCCAGCATTTT. This sequence encodes CASSQEMGTGSNQPQHF.

This clonotype was picked up many times. The chain has TRBV7-3 and TRBJ1-6, with TRBD1 as a possible D gene (5 bases). The CDR3 is made up of 15 amino acids. Germline lookup yields CDR1 SGHTA and CDR2 FQGTGA. The V gene lost 1 base and the J gene lost 2 bases, with 6 bases spanning the gap. CDR3 nucleotides: TGTGCCAGCAGCTTAATGGGGGCCTATAATTCACCCCTCCACTTT. This encodes CASSLMGAYNSPLHF.

This clonotype was counted only a few times. The chain recombines TRBV4-3 with TRBJ1-2; D not resolved. V was cut by 1 base and J by 7 bases, with 13 bases left in between. The CDR3 is 14 residues long. The V gene's germline CDR1 is LGHNA and CDR2 YSLEER. The CDR3 sequence: CASSQVGQIVGYTF. The CDR3 nucleotides read TGCGCCAGCAGCCAAGTCGGGCAGATAGTTGGCTACACCTTC.

V is TRBV4-3 and J is TRBJ1-4; D gene ambiguous. This CDR3 has 16 amino acids. Trimming took off 1 base at V and 3 bases at J, with 12 bases between the two ends. Germline V gene sequence: CDR1 LGHNA, CDR2 YSLEER. CDR3 coding DNA: TGCGCCAGCAGCCAAGGGCTCGGGCCAGCTAATGAAAAACTGTTTTTT. Translated, it gives CASSQGLGPANEKLFF.

This clonotype has just a few counts. This CDR3 is missing its conserved last phenylalanine or tryptophan, likely due to a read error. Because the CDR3's place on the DNA is in doubt, the DNA is left out and the CDR3 is given as listed by TCRdb. The rearrangement links TRBV21-1 to TRBJ2-7; no DNA check was done on the table's D call, TRBD1. TRBV21-1 corresponds to a pseudogene. The CDR3 is made up of 11 amino acids, end residues included. The CDR3 here is CASSKWADLRA.

This clonotype has only a few counts. This chain links TRBV6-2 or TRBV6-3 with TRBJ1-5; TRBD1 might be the D (5 bases). V dropped 11 bases and J dropped 4 bases, with 15 bases sitting between them. There are 13 residues in the CDR3. CDR1 is MNHEY and CDR2 is SVGEGT in the germline V gene. The CDR3 DNA sequence: TGTGCCGGGGCCCTCGGGGATAATCAGCCCCAGCATTTT. It is translated as CAGALGDNQPQHF.

This sequence joins TRBV12-5 and TRBJ2-1; 11 positions agree with TRBD2. Germline V gives CDR1 LGHNT, CDR2 FRNRAP. V dropped 2 bases and J dropped 8; count of bases not matched to a gene: 11. The CDR3 loop spans 17 amino acids. This CDR3 is CASGLLIAGGLIHEQFF. The CDR3 DNA reads as TGTGCTAGTGGTTTGCTGATAGCGGGGGGGCTCATCCATGAGCAGTTCTTC.

This clonotype showed up just a few times. The rearrangement joins TRBV10-3 to TRBJ2-7; D unresolved. CDR3 length: 13 amino acids. V was pared by 2 bases and J by 2 bases, with 7 bases between. Germline-derived CDR1 and CDR2 are ENHRY and SYGVKD. The CDR3 reads CAISEGTTYEQYV. The DNA for the CDR3 is TGTGCCATCAGTGAGGGAACTACCTACGAGCAGTACGTC.

This chain connects TRBV6-5 to TRBJ1-5, with a possible D match to TRBD1 (5 bases). This CDR3 spans 15 amino acids. The germline V gene has CDR1 MNHEY and CDR2 SVGAGI. Trimming pared 2 bases from V and 0 bases from J, leaving 8 bases between. CDR3 region: CASSYRQGSNQPQHF. For the CDR3, the DNA is TGTGCCAGCAGTTACCGGCAGGGTAGCAATCAGCCCCAGCATTTT.

V gene TRBV25-1 combines with J gene TRBJ2-7; no clear D gene. Per germline, CDR1 MGHDK and CDR2 SYGVNS. V was shortened by 6 bases and J by 6 bases, with 6 bases between the two germline ends. The CDR3 has 10 residues. DNA for the CDR3: TGTGCCAGCAGGGGTCTCGAGCAGTACTTC. This translates into CASRGLEQYF.

Only a few counts were recorded for this clonotype. For the CDR3, the DNA is TGTGCCACCCGGGGGAGTGGAGAGACCCAGTACTTC. Translation gives CATRGSGETQYF. The rearrangement uses TRBV27 and TRBJ2-5; TRBD2 is a possible D gene (6 bases). Trimming cost V 10 bases and J 4 bases, with 13 bases left between them. The germline V gene encodes CDR1 MNHEY and CDR2 SMNVEV (reference sequence). The CDR3 has 12 amino acids.

This clonotype was recorded a few times. The chain employs TRBV5-1 and TRBJ2-3, with 7 bases identical to TRBD2. V lost 4 bases, J lost 2 bases, and 7 bases stayed unmatched. CDR1 is SGHRS, CDR2 YFSETQ, per germline. The CDR3 runs 15 residues. Written as DNA, the CDR3 is TGCGCCAGCAGCAATCGGGGGGTTAACACAGATACGCAGTATTTT. This gives the protein CASSNRGVNTDTQYF.

This clonotype was counted between two and nine times. The chain carries TRBV5-1 and TRBJ2-5; 7 bases fit TRBD1. V lost 4 bases to trimming and J lost 2 bases; unmatched junction nucleotides: 14. Germline V gene data show CDR1 as SGHRS and CDR2 as YFSETQ. The CDR3 runs 17 residues. The CDR3 spells CASSLLGQLLRQETQYF. CDR3 sequence (DNA): TGCGCCAGCAGCCTACTGGGACAGCTCCTCCGACAAGAGACCCAGTACTTC.

In its sample, this clonotype was seen a few times. The chain recombines TRBV5-5 with TRBJ1-5; no reliable D call. Trimming took off 4 bases at V and 6 bases at J, with 20 bases between the two ends. Germline CDR1 is SGHKS and CDR2 is YYEKEE (reference sequence). The CDR3 covers 16 residues. In DNA form, the CDR3 reads TGTGCCAGCAGCCTGTCTGCCTTTGCCCAGGCTCAGCCCCAGCATTTT. It translates to CASSLSAFAQAQPQHF.

This chain joins TRBV5-1 and TRBJ2-5; D might be TRBD1 (7 bases). Germline V gene lookup returns CDR1 SGHRS and CDR2 YFSETQ. The V end lost 0 bases, the J end lost 1 base, and 22 bases lay between the germline ends. There are 19 residues in the CDR3. CDR3 protein: CASSLDQGGLMGFQETQYF. The CDR3 nucleotides are TGCGCCAGCAGCTTGGACCAGGGGGGCTTAATGGGGTTCCAAGAGACCCAGTACTTC.

This clonotype showed up just a few times. This chain joins TRBV28 and TRBJ2-7; D may correspond to TRBD1 or TRBD2 (6 bases each). This CDR3 spans 15 amino acids. V gave up 7 bases and J gave up 1 base, with 17 bases separating them. The V gene's germline CDR1 is MDHEN and CDR2 SYDVKM. In DNA form, the CDR3 reads TGTGCCAGCAACTCGGGGGCAGCACCTTCCTACGAGCAGTACGTC. The encoded protein is CASNSGAAPSYEQYV.

V is TRBV30 and J is TRBJ2-3; possibly TRBD2 for D (6 bases). The CDR3 runs 15 residues. Trimming cost V 0 bases and J 0 bases, with 10 bases left between them. Germline CDR1 is GTSNPN and CDR2 is SVGIG (reference sequence). The CDR3 bases are TGTGCCTGGAGTGTGGCAGGGACTAGCACAGATACGCAGTATTTT. This encodes CAWSVAGTSTDTQYF.

The chain has TRBV30 and TRBJ2-7, with D unclear. The CDR3 runs 11 residues. The germline gives CDR1 GTSNPN, CDR2 SVGIG (reference sequence). Trimming took off 0 bases at V and 1 base at J, with 1 base between the two ends. The CDR3 reads CAWSVSYEQYF. CDR3 in DNA: TGTGCCTGGAGTGTTTCCTACGAGCAGTACTTC.

This clonotype was seen a handful of times. This rearrangement joins TRBV2 to TRBJ2-7; D perhaps matches TRBD2 (6 bases). Germline V gene lookup returns CDR1 SNHLY and CDR2 FYNNEI. This CDR3 is 14 amino acids long. Trimming left V 3 bases short and J 3 bases short, with 12 bases between. CDR3 nucleotide sequence: TGTGCCAGCAGTGACCTAGGGGAGGTCTACGAGCAGTACGTC. Protein product: CASSDLGEVYEQYV.

The V call is TRBV5-1, the J call TRBJ2-3, with unresolved D. This CDR3 is 12 amino acids long. Looked up from germline, CDR1 is SGHRS and CDR2 is YFSETQ. V was trimmed by 1 base and J by 3 bases, leaving 3 bases between them. For the CDR3, the DNA is TGCGCCAGCAGCTTGAGAACAGATACGCAGTATTTT. Its translation is CASSLRTDTQYF.

This clonotype occurred many times. V usage is TRBV5-1 and J usage is TRBJ1-6, with D hard to call. The V end was cut by 4 bases, the J end by 9 bases, with 20 bases between. Per the germline V gene, CDR1 is SGHRS and CDR2 is YFSETQ. The CDR3 is made up of 16 amino acids. The CDR3: CASSESIEVSSSPLHF. The DNA of the CDR3 is TGCGCCAGCAGCGAGAGTATCGAGGTCTCTAGTTCACCCCTCCACTTT. Supplemented by reference TRBV5-1 and TRBJ1-6, the full variable domain reads KAGVTQTPRYLIKTRGQQVTLSCSPISGHRSVSWYQQTPGQGLQFLFEYFSETQRNKGNFPGRFSGRQFSNSRSEMNVSTLELGDSALYLCASSESIEVSSSPLHFGNGTRLTVT.

This clonotype has just a few counts. This chain links TRBV6-2 or TRBV6-3 with TRBJ1-1; 7 nucleotides agree with TRBD1. Trimming at V came to 6 bases and at J to 8 bases, leaving 0 bases not matched to a gene. The CDR3 is made up of 10 amino acids. CDR1 is MNHEY and CDR2 is SVGEGT in the germline V gene. CDR3 in DNA: TGTGCCAGCAGGGACAGGGAAGCTTTCTTT. It codes for CASRDREAFF.

The V call is TRBV13, the J call TRBJ2-7, with D possibly being TRBD2 (5 bases). There are 14 residues in the CDR3. The germline CDR1 and CDR2 sequences are PRHDT and FYEKMQ (reference sequence). V lost 4 bases to trimming and J lost 3 bases, with 13 bases between them. The CDR3 region has the DNA TGTGCCAGCAGCTCGCGGGTTTCCGGCTACGAGCAGTACTTC. It yields the protein CASSSRVSGYEQYF.

The table lists this clonotype with a few counts. The rearrangement uses TRBV5-1 and TRBJ1-1, with D possibly TRBD1 on 5 matching bases. Trimming took off 1 base at V and 0 bases at J, with 7 bases between the two ends. Per germline, CDR1 SGHRS and CDR2 YFSETQ. This CDR3 has 14 amino acids. CDR3 DNA: TGCGCCAGCAGCTTGAACAGGATGAACACTGAAGCTTTCTTT. Translated, it gives CASSLNRMNTEAFF. The variable domain in full, with the rest retrieved from reference TRBV5-1 and TRBJ1-1, is KAGVTQTPRYLIKTRGQQVTLSCSPISGHRSVSWYQQTPGQGLQFLFEYFSETQRNKGNFPGRFSGRQFSNSRSEMNVSTLELGDSALYLCASSLNRMNTEAFFGQGTRLTVV.